This T cell receptor (beta chain) was observed in a study of radiation and T cells in renal cell carcinoma. Across the study: Nephrectomy followed 15 Gy stereotactic body radiation by 4 weeks. Study-wide results and limits: Baseline intratumoral clonotype presence is unknown without pretreatment biopsies.

The repertoire was sequenced with immunoSEQ multiplex PCR; TCRdb's copy has only in-frame clones and lacks some. The sample holds 120,000 or so clones, 88% seen once. Time point specified: blood 2 weeks post-SBRT. The sample's treatment: 15 Gy SBRT to primary tumor, nephrectomy 4 weeks later. This renal cell carcinoma was of the clear cell type. Note on this clone: Antigen: not known.

The CDR3 contains 15 residues. The germline V and J ends were trimmed by 0 bases and 7 bases, with 15 bases remaining between them. CDR1 is MGHRA and CDR2 is YSYEKL in the germline V gene. The sample consisted of blood, taken from a patient whose treatment included radiotherapy and nephrectomy. The receptor was isolated from a woman in her sixties or seventies with renal cell carcinoma. The chain carries TRBV4-1 and TRBJ1-2, with D possibly being TRBD1 (6 bases). The CDR3 DNA is TGCGCCAGCAGCCAAGAAAGTTGGACAGTTTCTGGCTACACCTTC. Encoded protein: CASSQESWTVSGYTF.